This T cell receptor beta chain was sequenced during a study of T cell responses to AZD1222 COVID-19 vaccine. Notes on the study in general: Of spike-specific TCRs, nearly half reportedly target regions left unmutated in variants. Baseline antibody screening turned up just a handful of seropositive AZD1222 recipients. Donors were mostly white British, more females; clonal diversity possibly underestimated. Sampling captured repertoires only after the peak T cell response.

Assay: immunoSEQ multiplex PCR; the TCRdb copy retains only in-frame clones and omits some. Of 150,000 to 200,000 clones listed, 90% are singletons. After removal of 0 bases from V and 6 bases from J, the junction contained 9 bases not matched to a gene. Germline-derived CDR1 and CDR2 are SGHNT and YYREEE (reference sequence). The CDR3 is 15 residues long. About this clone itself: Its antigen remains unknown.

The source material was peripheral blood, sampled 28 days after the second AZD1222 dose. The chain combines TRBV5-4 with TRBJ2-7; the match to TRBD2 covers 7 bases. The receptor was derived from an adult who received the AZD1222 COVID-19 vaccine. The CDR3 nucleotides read TGTGCCAGCAGCTTGGGGGGGGGATTTCGTGGCGAGCAGTACTTC. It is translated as CASSLGGGFRGEQYF.